This T cell receptor (beta chain) was sequenced for a study of response to subunit inactivated influenza vaccine. Points from the study as a whole: Authors suggested few new T cells are recruited by each seasonal influenza vaccination.

TCRdb fed the RT-PCR reads into MiXCR, producing one record per CDR3 protein. The sample has some 640,000 distinct CDR3 sequences, approximately 15% seen once; the top ten hold approximately 7%. J was trimmed by 0 bases and V by 6 bases; bases with no gene match: 5. CDR3 length equals 15 residues. Germline V gene sequence: CDR1 MDHEN, CDR2 SYDVKM. About this clonotype itself: Its specificity is not known.

The rearrangement links TRBV28 to TRBJ2-1; 7 bases agree with TRBD1. This sample comprised PBMCs from blood, obtained 14 days before vaccination. The TCR comes from a man aged 50-60 years who received an inactivated influenza vaccine. The CDR3 region is CASRETGDSYNEQFF. As DNA, the CDR3 is TGTGCCAGCAGGGAAACAGGGGACTCCTACAATGAGCAGTTCTTC.